These 8 T cell receptor beta chains originate from one sample sequenced in a study of T cells in Graves' hyperthyroidism and ophthalmopathy. RNA transcripts provided the source from which TCR beta CDR3 regions were amplified. With the HTBI primer set, the TCR CDR3 went through a first round of RT-PCR. TCRdb ran MiXCR on the multiplex PCR reads and lists one entry per CDR3 protein. This sample has over 350,000 distinct CDR3 sequences, with about 15% found just once. The sequenced sample was blood. These receptors came from a man between 18 and 29 years old with Graves' ophthalmopathy.

This clonotype has a count of ten or more. A junction boundary mismatches the germline segment, possibly from a read error. The chain couples TRBV6-1 to TRBJ1-2; tentative D call: TRBD1 (6 bases). Per the germline V gene, CDR1 is MNHNS and CDR2 is SASEGT. The CDR3 totals 15 residues. The CDR3 loop reads CASTEGQKANYGYTF. The CDR3 DNA reads TGTGCCAGCACTGAAGGACAGAAAGCTAACTATGGCTACACCTTC.

This clonotype has a handful of counts. The gene calls are TRBV4-1 and TRBJ1-1; the D is unclear. V shed 0 bases and J shed 8 bases, with 13 bases lying between them. The CDR3 totals 14 residues. Germline V gives CDR1 MGHRA, CDR2 YSYEKL. The CDR3 is CASSQDNTRSEAFF. CDR3 DNA sequence: TGCGCCAGCAGCCAAGATAACACCCGTTCCGAAGCTTTCTTT.

This clonotype appeared many times. The chain carries TRBV7-8 and TRBJ2-4; a possible D gene is TRBD1 (6 bases). Trimming removed 3 bases from V and 0 bases from J, with 18 bases in between. Per the germline V gene, CDR1 is SGHVS and CDR2 is FQNEAQ. There are 18 residues in the CDR3. The CDR3 nucleotides read TGTGCCAGCAGCTTCGGGACACCGAAGTTACTAGCCAAAAACATTCAGTACTTC. Translation gives CASSFGTPKLLAKNIQYF.

This clonotype was detected ten times or more. The chain has TRBV11-1 and TRBJ2-1; 9 nucleotides align to TRBD2. The CDR3 sequence is 16 residues long. Unmatched junction bases numbered 8, after V lost 4 bases and J lost 4 bases. Germline loops: CDR1 SGHAT, CDR2 FQDESV (reference sequence). CDR3: CASSSKTSGAYNEQFF. The DNA of the CDR3 is TGTGCCAGCAGCTCGAAGACTAGCGGAGCTTACAATGAGCAGTTCTTC.

V is TRBV5-1 and J is TRBJ2-5, with 9 positions matching TRBD2. CDR1 and CDR2 (germline): SGHRS, YFSETQ. Trimming at V came to 0 bases and at J to 5 bases, leaving 11 bases not matched to a gene. This CDR3 has 17 residues. CDR3 amino acids: CASSLGLADPRGETQYF. The CDR3 region has the DNA TGCGCCAGCAGCTTGGGACTAGCGGACCCCCGGGGGGAGACCCAGTACTTC. Filled out from reference TRBV5-1 and TRBJ2-5, the complete variable domain reads KAGVTQTPRYLIKTRGQQVTLSCSPISGHRSVSWYQQTPGQGLQFLFEYFSETQRNKGNFPGRFSGRQFSNSRSEMNVSTLELGDSALYLCASSLGLADPRGETQYFGPGTRLLVL.

In nucleotides, the CDR3 is TGTGCCAGCAGTGAGACTAGCGGGACGAACCAAGAGACCCAGTACTTC. This encodes CASSETSGTNQETQYF. The genes are TRBV6-1 and TRBJ2-5; 11 bases line up with TRBD2. This CDR3 comprises 16 residues. V shed 3 bases, J shed 0 bases, and the junction held 3 bases outside the gene matches. Germline CDR1 reads MNHNS; CDR2 reads SASEGT.

This clonotype was seen ten or more times. V usage is TRBV5-8 and J usage is TRBJ1-1, with D possibly matching TRBD1 (5 bases). The CDR3 runs to 15 residues. Trimming stripped 0 bases from V and 4 bases from J, with 13 bases between. The germline CDR1 and CDR2 sequences are SGHTS and YDEGEE. The CDR3 loop reads CASSLDLGAVTEAFF. Here the CDR3 DNA reads TGTGCCAGCAGCTTGGACCTTGGGGCCGTCACTGAAGCTTTCTTT. The full variable domain, completed using reference TRBV5-8 and TRBJ1-1, is EAGVTQSPTHLIKTRGQQATLRCSPISGHTSVYWYQQALGLGLQFLLWYDEGEERNRGNFPPRFSGRQFPNYSSELNVNALELEDSALYLCASSLDLGAVTEAFFGQGTRLTVV.

At least ten counts were recorded for this clonotype. V gene TRBV6-2 or TRBV6-3 combines with J gene TRBJ2-7; no clear D. Germline CDR1 reads MNHEY; CDR2 reads SVGEGT. The germline V and J ends were trimmed by 3 bases and 1 base, with 7 bases remaining between them. The length of the CDR3 is 13 residues. The CDR3 coding sequence is TGTGCCAGCAGTTATGGACCTTCCTACGAGCAGTACTTC. This codes for CASSYGPSYEQYF.